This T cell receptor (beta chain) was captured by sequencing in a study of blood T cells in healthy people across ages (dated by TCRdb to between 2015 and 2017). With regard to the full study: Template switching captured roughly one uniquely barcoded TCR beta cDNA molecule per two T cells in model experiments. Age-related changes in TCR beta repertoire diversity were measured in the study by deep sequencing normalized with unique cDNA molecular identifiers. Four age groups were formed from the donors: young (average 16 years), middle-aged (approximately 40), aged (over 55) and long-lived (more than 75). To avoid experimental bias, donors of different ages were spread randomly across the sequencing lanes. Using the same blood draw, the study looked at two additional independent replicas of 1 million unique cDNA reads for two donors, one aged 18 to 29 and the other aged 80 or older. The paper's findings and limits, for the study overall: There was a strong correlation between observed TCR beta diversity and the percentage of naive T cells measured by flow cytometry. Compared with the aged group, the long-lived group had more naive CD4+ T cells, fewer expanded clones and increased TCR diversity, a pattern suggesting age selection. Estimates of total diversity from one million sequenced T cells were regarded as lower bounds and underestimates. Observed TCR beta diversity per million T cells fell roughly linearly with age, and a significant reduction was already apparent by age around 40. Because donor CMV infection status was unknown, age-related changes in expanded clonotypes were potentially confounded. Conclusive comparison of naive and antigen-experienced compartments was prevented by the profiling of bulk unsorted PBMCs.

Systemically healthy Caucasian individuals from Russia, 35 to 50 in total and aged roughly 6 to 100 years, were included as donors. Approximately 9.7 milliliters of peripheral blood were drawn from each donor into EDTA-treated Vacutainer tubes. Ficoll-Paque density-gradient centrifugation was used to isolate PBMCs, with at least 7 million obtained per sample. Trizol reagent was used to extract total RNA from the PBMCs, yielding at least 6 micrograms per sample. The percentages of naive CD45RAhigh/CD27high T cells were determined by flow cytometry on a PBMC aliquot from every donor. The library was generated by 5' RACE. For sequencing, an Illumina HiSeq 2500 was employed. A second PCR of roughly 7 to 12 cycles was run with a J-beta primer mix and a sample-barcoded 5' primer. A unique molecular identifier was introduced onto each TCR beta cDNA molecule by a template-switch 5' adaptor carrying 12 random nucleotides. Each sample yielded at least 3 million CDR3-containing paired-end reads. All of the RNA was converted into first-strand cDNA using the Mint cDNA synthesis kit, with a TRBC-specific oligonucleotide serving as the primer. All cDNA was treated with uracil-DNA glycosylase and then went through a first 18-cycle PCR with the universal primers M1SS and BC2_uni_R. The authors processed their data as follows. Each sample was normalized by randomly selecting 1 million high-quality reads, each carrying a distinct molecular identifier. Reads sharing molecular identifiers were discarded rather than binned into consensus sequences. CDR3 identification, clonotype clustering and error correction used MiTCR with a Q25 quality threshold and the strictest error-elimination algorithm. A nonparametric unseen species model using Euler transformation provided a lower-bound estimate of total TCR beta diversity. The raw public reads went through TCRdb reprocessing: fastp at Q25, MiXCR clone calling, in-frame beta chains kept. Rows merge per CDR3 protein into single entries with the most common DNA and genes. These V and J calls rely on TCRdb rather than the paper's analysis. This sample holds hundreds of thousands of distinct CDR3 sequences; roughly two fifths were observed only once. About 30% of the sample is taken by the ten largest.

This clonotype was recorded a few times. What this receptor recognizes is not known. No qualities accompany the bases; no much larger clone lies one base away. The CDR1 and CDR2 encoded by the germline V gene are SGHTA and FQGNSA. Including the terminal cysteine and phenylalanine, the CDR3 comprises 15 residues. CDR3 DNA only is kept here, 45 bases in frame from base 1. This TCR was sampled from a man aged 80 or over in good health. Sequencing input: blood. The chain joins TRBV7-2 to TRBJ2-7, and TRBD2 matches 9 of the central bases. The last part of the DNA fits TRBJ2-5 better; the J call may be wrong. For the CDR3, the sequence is CASSLGSSGEGTQYF. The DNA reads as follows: TGTGCCAGCAGCTTAGGCTCTAGCGGGGAGGGGACCCAGTACTTC.